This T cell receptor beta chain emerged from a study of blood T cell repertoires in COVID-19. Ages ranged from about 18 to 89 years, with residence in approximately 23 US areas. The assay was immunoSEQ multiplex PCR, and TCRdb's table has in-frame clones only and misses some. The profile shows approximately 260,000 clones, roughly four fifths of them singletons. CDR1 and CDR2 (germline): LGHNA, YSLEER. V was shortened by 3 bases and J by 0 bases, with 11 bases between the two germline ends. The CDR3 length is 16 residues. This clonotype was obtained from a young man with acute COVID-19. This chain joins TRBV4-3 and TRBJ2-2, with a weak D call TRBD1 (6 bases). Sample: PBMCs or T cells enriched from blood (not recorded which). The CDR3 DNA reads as TGCGCCAGCAGCCAGTCCGGGACACCGAACACCGGGGAGCTGTTTTTT. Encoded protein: CASSQSGTPNTGELFF.